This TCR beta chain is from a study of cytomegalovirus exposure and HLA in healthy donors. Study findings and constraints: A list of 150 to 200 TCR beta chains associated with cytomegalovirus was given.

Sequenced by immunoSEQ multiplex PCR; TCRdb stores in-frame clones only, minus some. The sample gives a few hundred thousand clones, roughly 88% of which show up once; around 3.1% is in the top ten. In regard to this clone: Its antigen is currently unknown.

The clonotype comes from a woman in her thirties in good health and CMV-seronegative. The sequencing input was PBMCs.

The DNA of the CDR3 is TGTGCCAGCAGTTTAGGGGTGGGACGGGACTCCTACGAGCAGTACTTC. Translating it yields CASSLGVGRDSYEQYF. This chain links TRBV28 with TRBJ2-7, with D perhaps being TRBD1 or TRBD2 (5 bases each). V dropped 2 bases and J dropped 0 bases, with 14 bases sitting between them. This CDR3 spans 16 amino acids. Germline CDR1 and CDR2: MDHEN and SYDVKM.